The text below deals with one T cell receptor beta chain. The antigen it recognizes is unknown. Base qualities are not at hand, and no much larger clone is one base apart. The germline V gene sets CDR1 to MNHEY and CDR2 to SVGEGT. The V and J ends are trimmed by 0 bases and 8 bases, leaving 14 bases between them. Counted from cysteine to phenylalanine, this CDR3 has 15 amino acids. Only CDR3 DNA remains: 45 bases, in frame from the first base. The source of the sample is a study of control samples from healthy donors and cancer patients (dated by TCRdb to 2020 to 2022). The protocol used for the library was the immunoSEQ multiplex PCR assay. As stored in TCRdb, this immuneACCESS dataset retains in-frame rearrangements with V and J assigned. A fraction of the clones does not appear; measured against another copy, unresolved V genes explain less than half of the discrepancy, and the remainder lacks a known reason. In all, the sample holds fewer than 100,000 clones, and 82% of those were seen once. The top ten constitute around 9.1% of the sample.

The rearranged chain carries TRBV6-2 or TRBV6-3 and TRBJ2-1; the D gene is not confidently resolved. The sequenced sample consisted of blood. The clonotype was recovered from a woman aged 55-75 years in good health. CDR3 sequence: CASSYSVGSSHEQFF. In nucleotides, the sequence is TGTGCCAGCAGTTACTCGGTCGGGTCCTCGCATGAGCAGTTCTTC.